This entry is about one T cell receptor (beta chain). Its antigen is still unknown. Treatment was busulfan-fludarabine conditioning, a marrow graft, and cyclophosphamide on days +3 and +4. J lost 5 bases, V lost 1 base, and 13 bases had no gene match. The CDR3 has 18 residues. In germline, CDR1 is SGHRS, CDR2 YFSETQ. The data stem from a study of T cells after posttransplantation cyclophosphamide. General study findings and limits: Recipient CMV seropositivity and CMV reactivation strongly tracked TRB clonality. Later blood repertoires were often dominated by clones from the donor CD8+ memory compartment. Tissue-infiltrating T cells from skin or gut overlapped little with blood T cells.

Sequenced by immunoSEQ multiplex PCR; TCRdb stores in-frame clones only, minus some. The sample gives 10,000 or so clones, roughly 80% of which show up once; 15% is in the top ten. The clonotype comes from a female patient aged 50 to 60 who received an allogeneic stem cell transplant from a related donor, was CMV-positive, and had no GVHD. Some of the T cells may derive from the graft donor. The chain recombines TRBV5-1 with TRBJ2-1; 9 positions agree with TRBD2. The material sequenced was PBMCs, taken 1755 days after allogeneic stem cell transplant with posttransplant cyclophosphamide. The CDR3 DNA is TGCGCCAGCAGCTTGCCTGGTTCGTCGACTAGCGGAAACAATGAGCAGTTCTTC. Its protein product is CASSLPGSSTSGNNEQFF. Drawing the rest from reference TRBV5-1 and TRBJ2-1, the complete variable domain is KAGVTQTPRYLIKTRGQQVTLSCSPISGHRSVSWYQQTPGQGLQFLFEYFSETQRNKGNFPGRFSGRQFSNSRSEMNVSTLELGDSALYLCASSLPGSSTSGNNEQFFGPGTRLTVL.